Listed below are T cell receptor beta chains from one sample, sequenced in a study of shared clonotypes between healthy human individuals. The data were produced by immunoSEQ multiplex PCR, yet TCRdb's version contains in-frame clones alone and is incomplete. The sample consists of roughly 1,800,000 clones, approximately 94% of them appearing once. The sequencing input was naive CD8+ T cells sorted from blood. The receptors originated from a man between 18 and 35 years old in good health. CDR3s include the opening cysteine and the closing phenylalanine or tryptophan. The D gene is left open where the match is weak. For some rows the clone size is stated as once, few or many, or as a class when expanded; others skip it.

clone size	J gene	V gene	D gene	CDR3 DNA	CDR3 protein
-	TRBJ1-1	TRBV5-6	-	TGTGCCAGCAGCTTCCGGGGGGGCACTGAAGCTTTCTTT	CASSFRGGTEAFF
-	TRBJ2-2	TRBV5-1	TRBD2	TGCGCCAGCAGCCCTACCCGCCTAGCGGCGAACACCGGGGAGCTGTTTTTT	CASSPTRLAANTGELFF
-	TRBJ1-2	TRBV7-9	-	TGTGCCAGCAGCCCTGGGTCAAACAGGGAGGGCTACACCTTC	CASSPGSNREGYTF
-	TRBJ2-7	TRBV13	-	TGTGCCAGCAGCGCCCGTAGCGAGCAGTACTTC	CASSARSEQYF
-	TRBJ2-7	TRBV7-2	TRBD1	TGTGCCAGCAGCTTAGTGGGACAGGGTTTCTACGAGCAGTACTTC	CASSLVGQGFYEQYF
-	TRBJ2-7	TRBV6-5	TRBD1	TGTGCCAGCACCCCGCCGGGACAGGGAGTTTACGAGCAGTACTTC	CASTPPGQGVYEQYF
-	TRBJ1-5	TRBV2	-	TGTGCCAGCAGTCAAGTCCCGGTTAGCAATCAGCCCCAGCATTTT	CASSQVPVSNQPQHF
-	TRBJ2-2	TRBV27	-	TGTGCCAGCAGTCCAATGACAGGGAACACCGGGGAGCTGTTTTTT	CASSPMTGNTGELFF
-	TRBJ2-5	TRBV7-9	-	TGTGCCAGCAGCTTAGTTAATAGCGACGGGACCCAGTACTTC	CASSLVNSDGTQYF
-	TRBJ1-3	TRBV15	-	TGTGCCACCAGGGCAGGGGCTGGAAACACCATATATTTT	CATRAGAGNTIYF
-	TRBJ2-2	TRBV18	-	TGTGCCAGCTCAACAATGGCGGGTAGCGCGTCGAACACCGGGGAGCTGTTTTTT	CASSTMAGSASNTGELFF
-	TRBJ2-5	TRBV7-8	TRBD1	TGTGCCAGCAGCTCAGGGGGTCCCCGGGAGACCCAGTACTTC	CASSSGGPRETQYF
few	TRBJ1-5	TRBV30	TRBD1	TGTGCCTGGAGGACAGGGGACCATCAGCCCCAGCATTTT	CAWRTGDHQPQHF
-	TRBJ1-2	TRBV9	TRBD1	TGTGCCAGCACCGGACAGGATGGAGGCTACACCTTC	CASTGQDGGYTF
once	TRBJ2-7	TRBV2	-	TGTGCCAGCAGTGAAGCCTCCGGGGCATCCTACGAGCAGTACTTC	CASSEASGASYEQYF
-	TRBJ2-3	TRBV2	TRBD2	TGTGCCAGCAACCGACTAGCGGGAGACGCAGATACGCAGTATTTT	CASNRLAGDADTQYF
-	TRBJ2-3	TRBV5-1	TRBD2	TGCGCCAGCAGCCCGGGATTTCCGGGACTAGCGGGGTCAGATACGCAGTATTTT	CASSPGFPGLAGSDTQYF
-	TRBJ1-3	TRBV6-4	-	TGTGCCAGCAGTGCCCTAGGACGGCCTGAATGTCCGTCTGGAAACACCATATATTTT	CASSALGRPECPSGNTIYF
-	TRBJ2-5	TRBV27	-	TGTGCCAGCAGATTATATATCGGTCAAGAGACCCAGTACTTC	CASRLYIGQETQYF
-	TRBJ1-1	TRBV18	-	TGTGCCAGCTCACCTGATCCCACTGAAGCTTTCTTT	CASSPDPTEAFF
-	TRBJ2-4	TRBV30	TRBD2	TGTGCCTGGAGTGCCCGGGCGCGGGGGATAGCCAAAAACATTCAGTACTTC	CAWSARARGIAKNIQYF
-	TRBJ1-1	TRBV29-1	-	TGCAGCGTTGACCCGGGAGCTTTCTTT	CSVDPGAFF
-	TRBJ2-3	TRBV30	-	TGTGCCTGGAGTGCAGGGTCCGATACGCAGTATTTT	CAWSAGSDTQYF
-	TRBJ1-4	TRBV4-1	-	TGCGCCAGCAGCCAAGTGGTCAGTCCAACTAATGAAAAACTGTTTTTT	CASSQVVSPTNEKLFF
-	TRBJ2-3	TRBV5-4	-	TGTGCCAGCAGCCTCGGAGGGTACGATACGCAGTATTTT	CASSLGGYDTQYF
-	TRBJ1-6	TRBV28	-	TGTGCCAGCAGTTTCTTAGGGGCAGATAATTCACCCCTCCACTTT	CASSFLGADNSPLHF
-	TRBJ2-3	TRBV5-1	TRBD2	TGCGCCAGCAGCGCGGGACTAGCGGGAACTAGCACAGATACGCAGTATTTT	CASSAGLAGTSTDTQYF
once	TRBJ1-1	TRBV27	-	TGTGCCAGCAGTTTATCGGGTGTGAACACTGAAGCTTTCTTT	CASSLSGVNTEAFF
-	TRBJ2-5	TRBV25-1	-	TGTGCCAGCAGTGACCCGTCGATAACAGGGTTCGTTCAAGAGACCCAGTACTTC	CASSDPSITGFVQETQYF
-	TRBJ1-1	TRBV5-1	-	TGCGCCAGCAGCTTGGCCGGGATCGAAGCTTTCTTT	CASSLAGIEAFF
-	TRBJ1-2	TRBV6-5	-	TGTGCCAGCTGTCTCGATCCGGGACTGGATGGCTACACCTTC	CASCLDPGLDGYTF
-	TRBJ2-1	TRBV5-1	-	TGCGCCAGCAGCTTGGAGCATTCCTGGGATGAGCAGTTCTTC	CASSLEHSWDEQFF
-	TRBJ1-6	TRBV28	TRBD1	TGTGCCAGTATCCGGACAGGCATGAATAATTCACCCCTCCACTTT	CASIRTGMNNSPLHF
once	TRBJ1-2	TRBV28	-	TGTGCCAGCAGTTTTCTCACTAACTATGGCTACACCTTC	CASSFLTNYGYTF
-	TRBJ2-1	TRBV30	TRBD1	TGTGCCTGGAGTTCTTGGGGGACAGGGGGTTACAATGAGCAGTTCTTC	CAWSSWGTGGYNEQFF
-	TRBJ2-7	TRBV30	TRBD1	TGTGCCTGGAGTGTAGACAGGGGCGGCGAGCAGTACTTC	CAWSVDRGGEQYF
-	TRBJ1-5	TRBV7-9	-	TGTGCCAGCAGCGGCGGGGATCAGCCCCAGCATTTT	CASSGGDQPQHF
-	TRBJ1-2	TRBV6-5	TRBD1	TGTGCCAGCACATCGACAGGGAACTATGGCTACACCTTC	CASTSTGNYGYTF
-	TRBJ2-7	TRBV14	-	TGTGCCAGCAGCCAAGGGGTCGGGACAACTTACGAGCAGTACTTC	CASSQGVGTTYEQYF
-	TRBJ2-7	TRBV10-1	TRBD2	TGCGCCAGCAGTGTTAGCGGGGCCTCCTACGAGCAGTACTTC	CASSVSGASYEQYF
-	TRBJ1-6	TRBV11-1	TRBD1	TGTGCCAGCAGCTCAGACAGGGGAATGTCACCCCTCCACTTT	CASSSDRGMSPLHF
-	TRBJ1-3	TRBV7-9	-	TGTGCCAGCCGACCTAGAGGGGAACCTGGAAACACCATATATTTT	CASRPRGEPGNTIYF
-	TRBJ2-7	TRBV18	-	TGTGCCAGCTCACCAGAGGGGGACCCCACCTACGAGCAGTACTTC	CASSPEGDPTYEQYF
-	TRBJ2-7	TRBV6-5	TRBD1	TGTGCCAGCAGTTACATCGGGACAGCTCCCTACGAGCAGTACTTC	CASSYIGTAPYEQYF
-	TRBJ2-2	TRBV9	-	TGTGCCAGCAGCGTGGGGGATAACACCGGGGAGCTGTTTTTT	CASSVGDNTGELFF